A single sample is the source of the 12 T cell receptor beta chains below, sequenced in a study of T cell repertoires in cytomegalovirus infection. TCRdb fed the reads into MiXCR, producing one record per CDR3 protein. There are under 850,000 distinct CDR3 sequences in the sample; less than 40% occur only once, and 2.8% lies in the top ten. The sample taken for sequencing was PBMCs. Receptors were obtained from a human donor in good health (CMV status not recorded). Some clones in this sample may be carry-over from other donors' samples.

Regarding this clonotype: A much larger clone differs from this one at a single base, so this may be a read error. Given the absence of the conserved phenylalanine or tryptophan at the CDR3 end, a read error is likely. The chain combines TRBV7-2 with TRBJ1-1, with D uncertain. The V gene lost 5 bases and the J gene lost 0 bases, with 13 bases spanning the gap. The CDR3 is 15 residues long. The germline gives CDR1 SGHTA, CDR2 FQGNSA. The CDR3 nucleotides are TGTGCCAGCAGCGAGAGTGGCAGTTTGAACACTGAAGCTTTCTTG. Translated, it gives CASSESGSLNTEAFL.

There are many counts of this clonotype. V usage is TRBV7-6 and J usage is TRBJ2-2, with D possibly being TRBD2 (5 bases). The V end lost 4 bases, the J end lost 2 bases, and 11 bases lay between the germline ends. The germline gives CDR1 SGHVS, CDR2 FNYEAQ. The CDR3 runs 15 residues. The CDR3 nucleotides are TGTGCCAGCAGCTCCTGGGAGCGTAACACCGGGGAGCTGTTTTTT. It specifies CASSSWERNTGELFF.

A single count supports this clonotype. The CDR3 DNA follows: TGTGCCAGCAGTGACAGGGTCTCCTACAATGAGCAGTTCTTC. This sequence encodes CASSDRVSYNEQFF. This chain links TRBV2 with TRBJ2-1; weak D call: TRBD1 (5 bases). Trimming took off 3 bases at V and 0 bases at J, with 6 bases between the two ends. The CDR3 has 14 amino acids. CDR1 is SNHLY and CDR2 is FYNNEI in the germline V gene.

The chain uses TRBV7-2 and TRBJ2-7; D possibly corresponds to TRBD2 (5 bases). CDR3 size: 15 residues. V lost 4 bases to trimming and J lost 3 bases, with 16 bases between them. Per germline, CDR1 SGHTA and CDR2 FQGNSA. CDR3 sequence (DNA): TGTGCCAGCAGCTCCATTCCAAGAGACTACTACGAGCAGTACTTC. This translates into CASSSIPRDYYEQYF.

The CDR3 loop is CASRMMWTGELFF. In DNA form, the CDR3 reads TGTGCCAGCAGGATGATGTGGACCGGGGAGCTGTTTTTT. The V and J genes are TRBV2 and TRBJ2-2; D gene ambiguous. Germline V gene sequence: CDR1 SNHLY, CDR2 FYNNEI. This CDR3 contains 13 residues. V was cut by 6 bases and J by 5 bases, with 10 bases left in between.

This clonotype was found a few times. CDR3 in amino acids: CASSRDRAGTEAFF. In nucleotides, the CDR3 is TGCGCCAGCAGCCGTGACAGGGCTGGAACTGAAGCTTTCTTT. V is TRBV5-1 and J is TRBJ1-1; 7 positions match TRBD1. Trimming at V came to 4 bases and at J to 5 bases, leaving 8 bases not matched to a gene. The CDR3 runs to 14 residues. The germline CDR1 and CDR2 sequences are SGHRS and YFSETQ. Combining the CDR3 with reference TRBV5-1 and TRBJ1-1 gives the whole variable domain KAGVTQTPRYLIKTRGQQVTLSCSPISGHRSVSWYQQTPGQGLQFLFEYFSETQRNKGNFPGRFSGRQFSNSRSEMNVSTLELGDSALYLCASSRDRAGTEAFFGQGTRLTVV.

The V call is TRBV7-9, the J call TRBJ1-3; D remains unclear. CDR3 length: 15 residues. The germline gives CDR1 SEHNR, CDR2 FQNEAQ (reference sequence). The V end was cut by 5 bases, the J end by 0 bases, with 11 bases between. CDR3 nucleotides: TGTGCCAGCAGCCTCGGACGAGGCTCTGGAAACACCATATATTTT. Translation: CASSLGRGSGNTIYF.

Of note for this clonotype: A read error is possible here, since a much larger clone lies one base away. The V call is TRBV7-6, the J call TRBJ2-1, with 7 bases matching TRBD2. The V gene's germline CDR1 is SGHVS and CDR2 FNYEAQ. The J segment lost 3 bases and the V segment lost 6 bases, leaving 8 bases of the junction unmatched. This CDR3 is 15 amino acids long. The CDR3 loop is CASSTLAWYYNEQFF. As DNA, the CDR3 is TGTGCCAGCAGTACACTAGCGTGGTACTACAATGAGCAGTTCTTC.

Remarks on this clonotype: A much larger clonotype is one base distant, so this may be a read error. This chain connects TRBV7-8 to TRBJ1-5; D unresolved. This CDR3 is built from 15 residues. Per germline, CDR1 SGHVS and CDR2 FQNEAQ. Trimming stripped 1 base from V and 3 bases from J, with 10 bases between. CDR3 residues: CASSLELSVNQPQHF. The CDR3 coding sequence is TGTGCCAGCAGCTTAGAATTATCAGTCAATCAGCCCCAGCATTTT.

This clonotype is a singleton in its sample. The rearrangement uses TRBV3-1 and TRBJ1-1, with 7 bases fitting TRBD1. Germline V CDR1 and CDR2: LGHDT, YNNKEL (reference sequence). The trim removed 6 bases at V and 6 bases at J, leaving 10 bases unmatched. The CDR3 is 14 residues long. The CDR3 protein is CASRRRDSNAEAFF. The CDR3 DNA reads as TGTGCCAGCAGGCGCCGGGACAGCAACGCTGAAGCTTTCTTT.

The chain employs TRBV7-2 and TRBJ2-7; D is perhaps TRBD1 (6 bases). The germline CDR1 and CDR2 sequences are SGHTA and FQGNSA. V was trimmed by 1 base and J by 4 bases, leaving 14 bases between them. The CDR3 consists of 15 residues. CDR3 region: CASSLGPVGAYEQYF. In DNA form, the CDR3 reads TGTGCCAGCAGCTTAGGACCCGTGGGGGCTTACGAGCAGTACTTC.

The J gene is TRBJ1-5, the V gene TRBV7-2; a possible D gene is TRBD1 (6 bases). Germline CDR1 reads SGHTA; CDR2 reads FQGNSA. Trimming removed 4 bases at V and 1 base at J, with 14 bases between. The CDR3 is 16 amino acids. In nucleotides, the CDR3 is TGTGCCAGCAGCTCTTCCGGGACATCGAGCAATCAGCCCCAGCATTTT. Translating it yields CASSSSGTSSNQPQHF.